Below, 28 T cell receptor beta chains from the same sample are listed, as sequenced in a study of shared clonotypes between healthy human individuals (TCRdb year 2020). The library was generated by the immunoSEQ multiplex PCR assay. TCRdb holds this immuneACCESS table with in-frame rearrangements only. Some clones are missing; in checked studies, unresolved V genes explain under half, and the rest has no known cause. Within this sample are around 2.3 million clones, with nearly 97% of them counted one time only. The ten top clones hold around 0.13% of the sample. The sequenced material came from naive CD4+ T cells sorted from blood. Reading the label with the study, this specimen's cell subset or site is: CD45RA+ positively selected. These receptors originate from a man aged 18 to 29 in good health.

The chain combines TRBV9 with TRBJ1-4; the D gene is possibly TRBD1 (6 bases). The CDR3 runs 15 residues. The germline V and J ends were trimmed by 5 bases and 4 bases, with 15 bases remaining between them. Germline V gene lookup returns CDR1 SGDLS and CDR2 YYNGEE. In DNA form, the CDR3 reads TGTGCCAGCAGTGCCCGTACAGGGAATAATGAAAAACTGTTTTTT. This sequence encodes CASSARTGNNEKLFF. Looking up the rest from reference TRBV9 and TRBJ1-4 gives the full variable domain: DSGVTQTPKHLITATGQRVTLRCSPRSGDLSVYWYQQSLDQGLQFLIQYYNGEERAKGNILERFSAQQFPDLHSELNLSSLELGDSALYFCASSARTGNNEKLFFGSGTQLSVL.

This sequence joins TRBV5-1 and TRBJ2-7; D may be TRBD1 (6 bases). The CDR3 totals 15 residues. V lost 0 bases and J 6 bases, leaving 16 bases between the germline ends. Germline CDR1 and CDR2: SGHRS and YFSETQ. The DNA for the CDR3 is TGCGCCAGCAGCTTGGATCCGGACAGATTTGTCGAGCAGTACTTC. Its translation is CASSLDPDRFVEQYF.

In this sample, this clone turned up a few times. The chain recombines TRBV2 with TRBJ1-6, with D perhaps matching TRBD1 (5 bases). V lost 7 bases and J lost 9, with 16 bases in between. The CDR3 has 14 amino acids. Germline loops: CDR1 SNHLY, CDR2 FYNNEI. The CDR3 coding sequence is TGTGCCAGCATCCGGGACCCTGGTGGTTCACCCCTCCACTTT. It is translated as CASIRDPGGSPLHF.

The V gene is TRBV6-1, the J gene TRBJ1-3; unclear D gene. V dropped 4 bases and J dropped 0 bases, with 13 bases sitting between them. This CDR3 is 16 amino acids long. The germline gives CDR1 MNHNS, CDR2 SASEGT. The CDR3 coding sequence is TGTGCCAGCAGTGTTGGACTTACATTCTCTGGAAACACCATATATTTT. Encoded protein: CASSVGLTFSGNTIYF.

This sequence joins TRBV2 and TRBJ2-3, with D perhaps TRBD1 (6 bases). Per the germline V gene, CDR1 is SNHLY and CDR2 is FYNNEI. Trimming took 6 bases from V and 0 from J, leaving 10 bases between them. This CDR3 contains 14 residues. The CDR3 coding sequence is TGTGCCAGCAGCAGACAGGTTAGCACAGATACGCAGTATTTT. The encoded protein is CASSRQVSTDTQYF.

The chain joins TRBV7-8 to TRBJ2-1, with D perhaps TRBD2 (5 bases). Trimming shortened V by 3 bases and J by 7 bases, and 16 bases separated the two germline ends. Per the germline V gene, CDR1 is SGHVS and CDR2 is FQNEAQ. The CDR3 length is 15 residues. The chain's CDR3 is CASSFSTMALNEQFF. The CDR3, as DNA: TGTGCCAGCAGCTTCTCGACTATGGCTTTAAATGAGCAGTTCTTC.

Here the CDR3 reads CASSLETGRKNTEAFF. Written as DNA, the CDR3 is TGTGCCAGCAGTTTAGAAACAGGGCGAAAAAACACTGAAGCTTTCTTT. This chain connects TRBV6-5 to TRBJ1-1, with D possibly matching TRBD1 (6 bases). V lost 4 bases and J lost 2, with 17 bases in between. This CDR3 region has 16 residues. Germline CDR1 and CDR2: MNHEY and SVGAGI.

The CDR3 nucleotides are TGTGCCAGCAGCTTAGCCGGGACAGTCAATCAGCCCCAGCATTTT. Amino acids: CASSLAGTVNQPQHF. J is TRBJ1-5 and V is TRBV7-9, with 7 positions matching TRBD1. V gave up 0 bases and J gave up 3 bases; unmatched junction bases: 2. The CDR3 has 15 amino acids. Germline CDR1 SEHNR, CDR2 FQNEAQ (reference sequence). Full variable domain (rest looked up from reference TRBV7-9 and TRBJ1-5): DTGVSQNPRHKITKRGQNVTFRCDPISEHNRLYWYRQTLGQGPEFLTYFQNEAQLEKSRLLSDRFSAERPKGSFSTLEIQRTEQGDSAMYLCASSLAGTVNQPQHFGDGTRLSIL.

Turning to this clone: The identical CDR3 is also encoded by other nucleotide sequences in the sample. The chain combines TRBV11-3 with TRBJ2-3; the D gene is possibly TRBD1 (5 bases). This CDR3 contains 14 residues. The V gene lost 0 bases and the J gene lost 6 bases, with 10 bases spanning the gap. Germline CDR1 and CDR2: SGHNT and YENEEA. CDR3 bases: TGTGCCAGCAGCTTAGAGGGCAGGGCCGATACGCAGTATTTT. Residues: CASSLEGRADTQYF.

The genes are TRBV11-2 and TRBJ1-6, with 9 bases aligning to TRBD1. The CDR3 length is 15 residues. Germline V lookup: CDR1 SGHAT, CDR2 FQNNGV. J was trimmed by 10 bases and V by 5 bases; bases with no gene match: 9. DNA of the CDR3: TGTGCCAGCAGCAAAGGACAGGGGTTAGGGTCACCCCTCCACTTT. Translating gives CASSKGQGLGSPLHF. The whole variable domain, filled in from reference TRBV11-2 and TRBJ1-6, reads EAGVAQSPRYKIIEKRQSVAFWCNPISGHATLYWYQQILGQGPKLLIQFQNNGVVDDSQLPKDRFSAERLKGVDSTLKIQPAKLEDSAVYLCASSKGQGLGSPLHFGNGTRLTVT.

Note on this clone: Additional DNA sequences in this sample encode the identical CDR3. The V gene is TRBV9, the J gene TRBJ2-2; 7 nucleotides align to TRBD1. The CDR3 totals 15 residues. Germline trimming cut 0 bases from V and 3 bases from J; bases unmatched to any gene: 2. CDR1 is SGDLS and CDR2 is YYNGEE in the germline V gene. CDR3: CASSVGGGDTGELFF. In nucleotides, the CDR3 is TGTGCCAGCAGCGTAGGAGGGGGCGACACCGGGGAGCTGTTTTTT.

The V call is TRBV30, the J call TRBJ1-4, with TRBD1 as a possible D gene (5 bases). V lost 2 bases and J lost 4, with 17 bases in between. This CDR3 comprises 16 residues. Germline V gives CDR1 GTSNPN, CDR2 SVGIG (reference sequence). The DNA for the CDR3 is TGTGCCTGGAGTATACACGGGACCTTGCTTAATGAAAAACTGTTTTTT. It is translated as CAWSIHGTLLNEKLFF.

The chain has TRBV5-1 and TRBJ1-4, with D unclear. V was clipped by 0 bases and J by 6 bases, with 12 bases between them. The CDR3 is 15 residues long. CDR1 is SGHRS and CDR2 is YFSETQ in the germline V gene. As DNA, the CDR3 is TGCGCCAGCAGCTTGGGTGACCTACGGGATGAAAAACTGTTTTTT. It encodes CASSLGDLRDEKLFF.

The chain links TRBV7-2 to TRBJ2-5; 12 bases line up with TRBD1. CDR3 length equals 16 residues. Trimming at V came to 3 bases and at J to 5 bases, leaving 7 bases not matched to a gene. From germline, CDR1 is SGHTA and CDR2 FQGNSA. CDR3 sequence: CASSFRGQGAGETQYF. Here the CDR3 DNA reads TGTGCCAGCAGCTTTAGGGGACAGGGGGCAGGGGAGACCCAGTACTTC.

The gene calls are TRBV30 and TRBJ2-7, with 9 bases aligning to TRBD1. Germline CDR1 and CDR2: GTSNPN and SVGIG (reference sequence). CDR3 length: 15 amino acids. Germline trimming cut 2 bases from V and 1 base from J; bases unmatched to any gene: 6. DNA for the CDR3: TGTGCCTGGAGTCCCGGACAGGGGTTTTCCTACGAGCAGTACTTC. Translating it yields CAWSPGQGFSYEQYF.

This rearrangement joins TRBV5-1 to TRBJ2-5; D is possibly TRBD2 (7 bases). V was trimmed by 4 bases and J by 5 bases, leaving 15 bases between them. From germline, CDR1 is SGHRS and CDR2 YFSETQ. The CDR3 loop spans 14 amino acids. The CDR3 DNA reads as TGCGCCAGCAGCATACAGGGAGGGCTGGAGACCCAGTACTTC. Its translation: CASSIQGGLETQYF.

This clone was observed a handful of times. The rearrangement links TRBV27 to TRBJ1-1, with TRBD1 matching 7 bases. CDR1 and CDR2 (germline): MNHEY, SMNVEV (reference sequence). The CDR3 consists of 14 residues. The junction had 4 bases not matched to a gene; V was cut back by 4 bases and J by 2 bases. Written as DNA, the CDR3 is TGTGCCAGCAGTTCGGGACAGATAAACACTGAAGCTTTCTTT. Amino acid sequence: CASSSGQINTEAFF.

In DNA form, the CDR3 reads TGCGCCAGCAGCTTGGTTTCGGGGGGCAATGAGCAGTTCTTC. Translation gives CASSLVSGGNEQFF. The genes are TRBV5-1 and TRBJ2-1; 7 bases align to TRBD2. J lost 6 bases, V lost 0 bases, and 3 bases had no gene match. The CDR3 loop spans 14 amino acids. Per the germline V gene, CDR1 is SGHRS and CDR2 is YFSETQ.

The CDR3 protein is CASSSRNWGGAPYNSPLHF. In DNA form, the CDR3 reads TGTGCCAGCAGCTCCCGAAACTGGGGGGGGGCCCCCTATAATTCACCCCTCCACTTT. V is TRBV11-2 and J is TRBJ1-6, with D possibly matching TRBD1 (6 bases). The CDR3 runs to 19 residues. Between the trimmed V and J ends, which lost 4 bases and 2 bases, there was a span of 21 bases. Germline V gene sequence: CDR1 SGHAT, CDR2 FQNNGV. The entire variable domain, with the rest obtained from reference TRBV11-2 and TRBJ1-6, is as follows: EAGVAQSPRYKIIEKRQSVAFWCNPISGHATLYWYQQILGQGPKLLIQFQNNGVVDDSQLPKDRFSAERLKGVDSTLKIQPAKLEDSAVYLCASSSRNWGGAPYNSPLHFGNGTRLTVT.

The chain employs TRBV10-1 and TRBJ2-1; weak D call: TRBD1 (8 bases). From germline, CDR1 is WNHNN and CDR2 SYGVQD (reference sequence). The V end lost 6 bases, the J end lost 4 bases, and 16 bases lay between the germline ends. The CDR3 totals 15 residues. The chain's CDR3 is CASSGGTGRYNEQFF. The CDR3, as DNA: TGCGCCAGCAGCGGGGGGACAGGAAGATACAATGAGCAGTTCTTC.

As regards this clone: This sample includes further DNA sequences coding for the same CDR3. The chain combines TRBV18 with TRBJ2-1; no clear D gene. In germline, CDR1 is KGHSH, CDR2 LQKENI. CDR3 length equals 14 residues. The V gene lost 1 base and the J gene lost 0 bases, with 4 bases spanning the gap. CDR3 in amino acids: CASSPLSSYNEQFF. The CDR3 DNA sequence: TGTGCCAGCTCACCACTGAGCTCCTACAATGAGCAGTTCTTC.

The V and J genes are TRBV7-2 and TRBJ2-3, with 11 bases fitting TRBD2. Germline V gene data show CDR1 as SGHTA and CDR2 as FQGNSA. The trim removed 6 bases at V and 3 bases at J, leaving 5 bases unmatched. The CDR3 loop spans 15 amino acids. The CDR3 bases are TGTGCCAGCAGACGAACTAGCGGGAGTACAGATACGCAGTATTTT. Translated, it gives CASRRTSGSTDTQYF. Filled out from reference TRBV7-2 and TRBJ2-3, the complete variable domain reads GAGVSQSPSNKVTEKGKDVELRCDPISGHTALYWYRQSLGQGLEFLIYFQGNSAPDKSGLPSDRFSAERTGGSVSTLTIQRTQQEDSAVYLCASRRTSGSTDTQYFGPGTRLTVL.

V gene TRBV28 combines with J gene TRBJ1-2; possible D gene TRBD1, 5 bases. The CDR3 sequence is 11 residues long. From germline, CDR1 is MDHEN and CDR2 SYDVKM. Between the trimmed V and J ends, which lost 9 bases and 8 bases, there was a span of 13 bases. The CDR3 is CASLGLGGYTF. The CDR3 DNA follows: TGTGCCAGTTTGGGGCTAGGAGGCTACACCTTC.

The chain joins TRBV29-1 to TRBJ1-2; no clear D. V shed 8 bases and J shed 4 bases, with 11 bases lying between them. CDR3 length: 11 residues. The germline V gene has CDR1 SQVTM and CDR2 ANQGSEA. The CDR3 spells CSIWRVYGYTF. DNA of the CDR3: TGCAGCATATGGCGGGTCTATGGCTACACCTTC.

V is TRBV5-1 and J is TRBJ2-3; D may match TRBD1 or TRBD2 (6 bases each). The ends were cut back, 3 bases at V and 0 bases at J, with 11 bases in the middle. CDR1 and CDR2 (germline): SGHRS, YFSETQ. The CDR3 is made up of 15 amino acids. The CDR3, as DNA: TGCGCCAGCAGCTGGGGGGACACTAGCACAGATACGCAGTATTTT. Translation: CASSWGDTSTDTQYF.

The V gene is TRBV5-6, the J gene TRBJ2-2, with 9 bases that match TRBD1. V shed 2 bases, J shed 2 bases, and the junction held 4 bases outside the gene matches. The CDR3 contains 16 residues. The germline V gene has CDR1 SGHDT and CDR2 YYEEEE. The CDR3 loop reads CASSFKDRGNTGELFF. The CDR3, as DNA: TGTGCCAGCAGCTTTAAGGACAGGGGAAACACCGGGGAGCTGTTTTTT. The whole variable domain, filled in from reference TRBV5-6 and TRBJ2-2, reads DAGVTQSPTHLIKTRGQQVTLRCSPKSGHDTVSWYQQALGQGPQFIFQYYEEEERQRGNFPDRFSGHQFPNYSSELNVNALLLGDSALYLCASSFKDRGNTGELFFGEGSRLTVL.

The rearrangement links TRBV4-3 to TRBJ2-1, with 10 bases identical to TRBD2. The CDR3 sequence is 19 residues long. Germline CDR1 reads LGHNA; CDR2 reads YSLEER. V dropped 1 base and J dropped 0; count of bases not matched to a gene: 9. The CDR3 sequence is CASSQVATSGPSSYNEQFF. The CDR3 coding sequence is TGCGCCAGCAGCCAAGTGGCGACTAGCGGGCCTAGCTCCTACAATGAGCAGTTCTTC.

The chain joins TRBV27 to TRBJ1-4; D is undetermined. This CDR3 spans 15 amino acids. Germline V gene lookup returns CDR1 MNHEY and CDR2 SMNVEV (reference sequence). V lost 5 bases, J lost 7 bases, and 17 bases lay in between. This CDR3 reads CASSPQPVGGEKLFF. DNA for the CDR3: TGTGCCAGCAGTCCCCAGCCGGTGGGAGGTGAAAAACTGTTTTTT.